The rows below give T cell receptor beta chains drawn from one sample of a study of blood T cell repertoires in COVID-19. Only in-frame clones appear in the TCRdb table, and some are missing; sequencing was by immunoSEQ multiplex PCR. In the table there are about 200,000 clones, about 86% of which are singletons. The sequenced sample was peripheral blood. The receptor set was obtained from a woman aged 70-85 years with acute or convalescent COVID-19. Each CDR3 is given with its conserved first and last residue. The D gene is left open where the match is weak. Size is omitted from some rows. Given values are once, few, many or a class for expanded clones.

TRBV27,.,.,TRBJ1-5,CASSLWGGGKGQPQHF,TGTGCCAGCAGTCTATGGGGAGGGGGGAAGGGTCAGCCCCAGCATTTT
TRBV6-5,.,TRBD1,TRBJ2-7,CASSYGRGPLEQYF,TGTGCCAGCAGTTACGGAAGGGGGCCCTTAGAGCAGTACTTC
TRBV7-9,.,.,TRBJ2-4,CASSFDSHIQYF,TGTGCCAGCAGCTTCGACAGCCACATTCAGTACTTC
TRBV6-2/TRBV6-3,.,.,TRBJ2-1,CASSQGSSAYNEQFF,TGTGCCAGCAGCCAAGGGTCTAGCGCCTACAATGAGCAGTTCTTC
TRBV20-1,.,.,TRBJ2-3,CSAALEDTQYF,TGCAGTGCCGCACTCGAAGATACGCAGTATTTT
TRBV5-1,.,TRBD2,TRBJ2-1,CASSLTTSGLSSYNEQFF,TGCGCCAGCAGCCTTACAACTAGCGGCCTGAGCTCCTACAATGAGCAGTTCTTC
TRBV4-1,.,.,TRBJ1-1,CASSFPGVRAEAFF,TGCGCCAGCAGCTTCCCCGGGGTGAGGGCTGAAGCTTTCTTT
TRBV6-5,.,TRBD1,TRBJ2-2,CASSKQGSDTGELFF,TGTGCCAGCAGTAAACAGGGGTCGGACACCGGGGAGCTGTTTTTT
TRBV6-2/TRBV6-3,.,.,TRBJ1-5,CASSYLGSWSNQPQHF,TGTGCCAGCAGTTATCTGGGGAGTTGGAGCAATCAGCCCCAGCATTTT
TRBV7-2,once,.,TRBJ2-7,CASSFGRRSSYEQYF,TGTGCCAGCAGCTTTGGGAGGAGGAGCTCCTACGAGCAGTACTTC
TRBV2,few,.,TRBJ1-5,CASSVDSPGGNQPQHF,TGTGCCAGCAGTGTCGACTCCCCAGGGGGCAATCAGCCCCAGCATTTT
TRBV10-1,.,TRBD2,TRBJ2-6,CASSAGLGASGANVLTF,TGCGCCAGCAGTGCGGGACTAGGAGCCTCTGGGGCCAACGTCCTGACTTTC
TRBV7-9,.,TRBD1,TRBJ2-6,CASSLGDSSRSSGANVLTF,TGTGCCAGCAGCTTAGGGGACAGCTCCCGAAGCTCTGGGGCCAACGTCCTGACTTTC
TRBV28,.,.,TRBJ1-2,CASSVLGGGINYGYTF,TGTGCCAGCAGTGTCCTGGGGGGTGGGATTAACTATGGCTACACCTTC
TRBV24-1,.,.,TRBJ2-2,CATSDSLGQRAGELFF,TGTGCCACCAGTGATTCCCTAGGACAGCGAGCCGGGGAGCTGTTTTTT
TRBV6-6,.,.,TRBJ2-1,CASSNRDSSRNEQFF,TGTGCCAGCAGCAACCGAGATAGCTCGCGAAACGAGCAGTTCTTC
TRBV5-4,.,TRBD1,TRBJ1-6,CASSPPGQGVSPLHF,TGTGCCAGCAGCCCCCCAGGGCAGGGGGTTTCACCCCTCCACTTT
TRBV7-2,.,.,TRBJ2-1,CASSQTSNSYNEQFF,TGTGCCAGCAGCCAGACTTCGAACTCCTACAATGAGCAGTTCTTC
TRBV19,.,TRBD1,TRBJ2-3,CASRSRDRLTDTQYF,TGTGCCAGCCGCTCTCGGGACAGACTCACAGATACGCAGTATTTT
TRBV7-2,.,.,TRBJ1-5,CASSLEGGGFSNQPQHF,TGTGCCAGCAGCTTAGAGGGAGGTGGATTCAGCAATCAGCCCCAGCATTTT
TRBV5-4,once,TRBD2,TRBJ2-2,CASSSQRGGGTGELFF,TGTGCCAGCAGCTCACAGCGGGGGGGCGGAACCGGGGAGCTGTTTTTT
TRBV28,.,TRBD1,TRBJ2-2,CAPRQGMKAGTGELFF,TGTGCCCCCCGACAGGGAATGAAGGCGGGCACCGGGGAGCTGTTTTTT
TRBV28,.,.,TRBJ2-6,CASTLTGFRGVGSGANVLTF,TGTGCCAGCACCCTAACGGGGTTTCGGGGAGTGGGCTCTGGGGCCAACGTCCTGACTTTC
TRBV18,.,TRBD1,TRBJ1-2,CASSQDRGPGYTF,TGTGCCAGCTCACAAGACAGGGGCCCCGGCTACACCTTC
TRBV19,.,.,TRBJ1-3,CASPIPGNTIYF,TGTGCCAGCCCCATCCCTGGAAACACCATATATTTT
TRBV6-5,few,TRBD1,TRBJ1-2,CASSFRRGDYGYTF,TGTGCCAGCAGTTTTCGCAGGGGGGACTATGGCTACACCTTC
TRBV9,once,TRBD1,TRBJ1-1,CASSLQDRGYTEAFF,TGTGCCAGCAGCTTACAGGACAGGGGCTACACTGAAGCTTTCTTT
TRBV7-2,.,TRBD1,TRBJ2-2,CASSSQGPSNTGELFF,TGTGCCAGCAGCTCACAGGGGCCTTCGAACACCGGGGAGCTGTTTTTT
TRBV27,.,.,TRBJ1-3,CASRAGGSGNTIYF,TGTGCCAGCCGAGCAGGAGGGTCGGGAAACACCATATATTTT
TRBV19,.,.,TRBJ2-5,CASAEGTQETQYF,TGTGCCAGTGCAGAGGGAACCCAAGAGACCCAGTACTTC
TRBV5-4,.,TRBD1,TRBJ1-2,CASSNPGQGNYGYTF,TGTGCCAGCAGTAACCCGGGACAGGGGAACTATGGCTACACCTTC
TRBV28,.,.,TRBJ2-4,CASSSTGTAKNIQYF,TGTGCCAGCAGTTCCACAGGAACAGCCAAAAACATTCAGTACTTC
TRBV29-1,.,TRBD2,TRBJ2-2,CSVRSSGGIGGELFF,TGCAGCGTTCGTTCTAGCGGAGGGATAGGCGGGGAGCTGTTTTTT
TRBV19,.,.,TRBJ1-1,CASSKQGNTEAFF,TGTGCCAGTAGTAAACAGGGGAACACTGAAGCTTTCTTT
TRBV14,once,TRBD1,TRBJ2-1,CASSQDRMDRVEEQFF,TGTGCCAGCAGCCAAGATCGTATGGACAGGGTGGAGGAGCAGTTCTTC
TRBV29-1,few,.,TRBJ2-7,CSVQGSYEQYF,TGCAGCGTCCAGGGGAGCTACGAGCAGTACTTC
TRBV11-2,.,.,TRBJ1-2,CASSLTAGALYGYTF,TGTGCCAGCAGCTTAACGGCAGGTGCCCTCTATGGCTACACCTTC
TRBV25-1,.,TRBD1,TRBJ1-5,CASSRSGQGNQPQHF,TGTGCCAGCAGTAGATCAGGACAGGGGAATCAGCCCCAGCATTTT
TRBV24-1,.,.,TRBJ2-1,CATSDRSSYNEQFF,TGTGCCACCAGTGACCGGAGCTCCTACAATGAGCAGTTCTTC
TRBV21-1,.,.,TRBJ2-1,CASSLGASETTYNEQFF,TGTGCCAGCAGCCTGGGGGCATCCGAGACGACCTACAATGAGCAGTTCTTC
TRBV6-2/TRBV6-3,.,TRBD1,TRBJ2-1,CASSISGQGGEQFF,TGTGCCAGCAGTATCTCGGGACAGGGTGGTGAGCAGTTCTTC
TRBV7-2,.,TRBD1,TRBJ1-1,CASSPSGGFTEAFF,TGTGCCAGCAGCCCGTCAGGGGGGTTCACTGAAGCTTTCTTT
TRBV10-2,.,.,TRBJ2-2,CASKLAANTGELFF,TGCGCCAGCAAGCTAGCCGCGAACACCGGGGAGCTGTTTTTT
TRBV5-1,few,TRBD1,TRBJ1-3,CASREGATGNTIYF,TGCGCCAGCAGAGAGGGGGCAACTGGAAACACCATATATTTT
TRBV19,.,.,TRBJ1-1,CASSVQHVNTEAFF,TGTGCCAGTAGTGTACAGCACGTGAACACTGAAGCTTTCTTT
TRBV2,.,TRBD1,TRBJ2-4,CASSKTQGTKNIQYF,TGTGCCAGCAGCAAGACACAGGGGACCAAAAACATTCAGTACTTC
TRBV3-1/TRBV3-2,.,.,TRBJ2-7,CASSPRNLDEQYF,TGTGCCAGCAGCCCGAGGAACCTCGACGAGCAGTACTTC
TRBV4-2,.,TRBD1,TRBJ1-1,CASSQQRTGLTEAFF,TGTGCCAGCAGCCAACAGCGGACAGGACTCACTGAAGCTTTCTTT
TRBV5-1,.,TRBD2,TRBJ2-7,CASSLTSGRAGYEQYF,TGCGCCAGCAGCTTGACTAGCGGGAGGGCCGGGTACGAGCAGTACTTC
TRBV4-3,.,TRBD1,TRBJ1-5,CASSLFLDRGVLNQPQHF,TGCGCCAGCAGCCTATTTTTGGACAGGGGGGTCCTTAATCAGCCCCAGCATTTT
TRBV11-3,once,TRBD1,TRBJ2-7,CASSLNAWAGGSPKQYF,TGTGCCAGCAGCTTAAACGCGTGGGCAGGGGGATCTCCCAAGCAGTACTTC
TRBV16,once,.,TRBJ1-6,CASSQGTLILPLHF,TGTGCCAGCAGCCAAGGGACATTGATCTTACCCCTCCACTTT